The TCR beta chain under discussion was sequenced for a study of blood T cell repertoires in COVID-19. Across the study: Collection of acute and convalescent COVID-19 samples took place in the United States, Italy and Spain. PBMCs, B-cell-depleted T cells, or T cells were the source of the cDNA or gDNA that made up the material.

This CDR3 is built from 15 residues. V gave up 0 bases and J gave up 5 bases, with 15 bases separating them. Germline CDR1 is SGHRS and CDR2 is YFSETQ. The data were produced by immunoSEQ multiplex PCR, yet TCRdb's version contains in-frame clones alone and is incomplete. Of some 280,000 clones in the sample, 70% to 90% were seen once. Specimen: peripheral blood. V usage is TRBV5-1 and J usage is TRBJ2-7; tentative D call: TRBD2 (6 bases). The receptor's source is a woman between 45 and 60 years old with active or convalescent COVID-19. The DNA of the CDR3 is TGCGCCAGCAGCTTGGACGGGACTGTTACCCACGAGCAGTACTTC. As protein: CASSLDGTVTHEQYF.